A selection of T cell receptor beta chains follows, all from one sample in a study of T cell repertoires in cytomegalovirus infection. These receptors' targets are unknown. TCRdb re-analysed the reads in MiXCR, keeping a single row per CDR3 protein. The repertoire holds hundreds of thousands of distinct CDR3 sequences, with around 35% as singletons. The sequenced sample was cultured PBMCs, obtained from culture after CMV antigen stimulation. These receptors all come from a human donor in good health (CMV status not recorded). Some clones in this sample may be carry-over from other donors' samples. CDR3s include the opening cysteine and the closing phenylalanine or tryptophan. Each record gives: clone size, D gene, V gene, J gene, CDR3 DNA, CDR3 protein. D genes are given only for firm matches. A row's size may be missing; if present it is once, few, many or a size class.

clone_size: NA; d_call: NA; v_call: TRBV15; j_call: TRBJ2-5; cdr3_nt: TGTGCCACCAGCATACAAGAGACCCAGTACTTC; cdr3_aa: CATSIQETQYF
clone_size: few; d_call: NA; v_call: TRBV12-3/TRBV12-4; j_call: TRBJ1-2; cdr3_nt: TGTGCCAGCAGCCGGAACTACTATGGCTACACCTTC; cdr3_aa: CASSRNYYGYTF
clone_size: NA; d_call: TRBD1; v_call: TRBV6-1; j_call: TRBJ2-5; cdr3_nt: TGTGCCAGCAGTGAAGTGAGGGTATACGGGACAGGGGGGGAAGAGACCCAGTACTTC; cdr3_aa: CASSEVRVYGTGGEETQYF
clone_size: few; d_call: NA; v_call: TRBV29-1; j_call: TRBJ1-2; cdr3_nt: TGCAGCTTATCCAGGGGTTCGGACTATGGCTACACCTTC; cdr3_aa: CSLSRGSDYGYTF
clone_size: NA; d_call: NA; v_call: TRBV10-2; j_call: TRBJ2-3; cdr3_nt: TGCGCCACCCCCGGCGGGGCTAGCACAGATACGCAGTATTTT; cdr3_aa: CATPGGASTDTQYF
clone_size: once; d_call: NA; v_call: TRBV5-5; j_call: TRBJ1-4; cdr3_nt: TGTGCCAGCAGCAAAACAGGGCCGCAGACTAATGAAAAACTGTTTTTT; cdr3_aa: CASSKTGPQTNEKLFF
clone_size: few; d_call: TRBD1; v_call: TRBV28; j_call: TRBJ1-5; cdr3_nt: TGTGCCAGCAGTTTATACTCGGGACAGATAAATCAGCCCCAGCATTTT; cdr3_aa: CASSLYSGQINQPQHF
clone_size: few; d_call: NA; v_call: TRBV7-6; j_call: TRBJ2-1; cdr3_nt: TGTGCCAGCAGCTTCCTAGCGGAGCAGTTCTTC; cdr3_aa: CASSFLAEQFF
clone_size: few; d_call: NA; v_call: TRBV27; j_call: TRBJ1-5; cdr3_nt: TGTGCCAGCAGTTTGGCTGGGCCATATCAGCCCCAGCATTTT; cdr3_aa: CASSLAGPYQPQHF
clone_size: NA; d_call: NA; v_call: TRBV11-3; j_call: TRBJ2-1; cdr3_nt: TGTGCCAGCAGCTTAGATGGGGGTCGAGGGGACAATGAGCAGTTCTTC; cdr3_aa: CASSLDGGRGDNEQFF